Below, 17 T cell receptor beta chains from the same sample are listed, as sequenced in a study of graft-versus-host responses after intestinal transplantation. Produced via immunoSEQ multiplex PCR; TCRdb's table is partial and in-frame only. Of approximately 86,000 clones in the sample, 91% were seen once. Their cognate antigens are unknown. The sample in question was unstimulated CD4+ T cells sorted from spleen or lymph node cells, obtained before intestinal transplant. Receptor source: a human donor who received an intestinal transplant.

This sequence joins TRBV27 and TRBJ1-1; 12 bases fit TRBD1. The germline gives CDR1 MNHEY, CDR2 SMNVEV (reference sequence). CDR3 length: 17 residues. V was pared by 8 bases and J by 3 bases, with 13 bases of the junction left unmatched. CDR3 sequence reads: CASRKWDRGPLYTEAFF. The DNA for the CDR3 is TGTGCCAGCCGAAAGTGGGACAGGGGGCCACTTTACACTGAAGCTTTCTTT.

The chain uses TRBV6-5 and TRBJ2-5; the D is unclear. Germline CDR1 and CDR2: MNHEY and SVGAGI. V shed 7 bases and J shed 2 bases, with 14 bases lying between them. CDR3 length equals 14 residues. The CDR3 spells CASIPAVIQETQYF. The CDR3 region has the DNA TGTGCCAGCATCCCTGCGGTGATACAAGAGACCCAGTACTTC.

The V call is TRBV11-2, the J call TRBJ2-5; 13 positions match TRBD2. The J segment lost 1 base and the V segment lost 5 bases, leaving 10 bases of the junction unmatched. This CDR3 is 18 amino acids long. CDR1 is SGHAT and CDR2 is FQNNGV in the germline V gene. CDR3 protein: CASSLGTTSGGAQETQYF. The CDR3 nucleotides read TGTGCCAGCAGCCTGGGGACTACTAGCGGGGGGGCCCAAGAGACCCAGTACTTC.

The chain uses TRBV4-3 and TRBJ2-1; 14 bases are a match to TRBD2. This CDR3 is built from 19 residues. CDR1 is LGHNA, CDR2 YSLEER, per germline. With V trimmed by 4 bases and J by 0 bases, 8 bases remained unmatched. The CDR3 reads CASSPGTSGGLSSYNEQFF. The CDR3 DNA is TGCGCCAGCAGCCCTGGGACTAGCGGGGGACTTAGCTCCTACAATGAGCAGTTCTTC.

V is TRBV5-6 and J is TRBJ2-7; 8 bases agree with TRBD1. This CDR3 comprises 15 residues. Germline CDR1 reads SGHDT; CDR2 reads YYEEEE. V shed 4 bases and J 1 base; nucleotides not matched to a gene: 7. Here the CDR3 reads CASSQYRGWSYEQYF. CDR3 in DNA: TGTGCCAGCAGCCAATACAGGGGGTGGTCCTACGAGCAGTACTTC.

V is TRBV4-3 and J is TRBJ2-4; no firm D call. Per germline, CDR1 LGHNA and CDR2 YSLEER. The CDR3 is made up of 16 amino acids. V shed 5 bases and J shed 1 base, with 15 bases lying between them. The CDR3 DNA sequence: TGCGCCAGCAGCGGGCGATTGCCCCGTGCCAAAAACATTCAGTACTTC. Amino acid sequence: CASSGRLPRAKNIQYF.

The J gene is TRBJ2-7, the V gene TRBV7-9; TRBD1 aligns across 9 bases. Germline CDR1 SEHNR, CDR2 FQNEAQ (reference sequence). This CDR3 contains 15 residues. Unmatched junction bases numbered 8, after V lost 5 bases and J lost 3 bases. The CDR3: CASSRAGTGIYEQYF. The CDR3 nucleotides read TGTGCCAGCAGCCGTGCCGGGACAGGGATCTACGAGCAGTACTTC. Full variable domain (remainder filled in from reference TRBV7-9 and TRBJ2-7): DTGVSQNPRHKITKRGQNVTFRCDPISEHNRLYWYRQTLGQGPEFLTYFQNEAQLEKSRLLSDRFSAERPKGSFSTLEIQRTEQGDSAMYLCASSRAGTGIYEQYFGPGTRLTVT.

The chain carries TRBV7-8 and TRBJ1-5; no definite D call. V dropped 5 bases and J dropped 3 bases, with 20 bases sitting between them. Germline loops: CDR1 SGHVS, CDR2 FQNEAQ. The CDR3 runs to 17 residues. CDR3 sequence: CASSENSRLTNNQPQHF. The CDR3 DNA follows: TGTGCCAGCAGCGAGAATTCCCGCCTAACCAACAATCAGCCCCAGCATTTT.

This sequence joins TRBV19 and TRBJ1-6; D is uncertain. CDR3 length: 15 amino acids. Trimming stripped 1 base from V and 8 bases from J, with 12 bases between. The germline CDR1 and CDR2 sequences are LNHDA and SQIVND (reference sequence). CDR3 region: CASSIGGARDSPLHF. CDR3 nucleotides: TGTGCCAGTAGTATAGGGGGAGCTCGGGATTCACCCCTCCACTTT.

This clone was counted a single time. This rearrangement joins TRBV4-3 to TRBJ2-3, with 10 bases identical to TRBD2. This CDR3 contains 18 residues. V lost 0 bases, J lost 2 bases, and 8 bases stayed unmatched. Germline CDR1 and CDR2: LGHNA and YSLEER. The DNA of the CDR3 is TGCGCCAGCAGCCAAGATGGGCTAGCGGGGGCCTACACAGATACGCAGTATTTT. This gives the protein CASSQDGLAGAYTDTQYF.

The CDR3 bases are TGTGCCGCCCGGACTAGCAAGAACACCGGGGAGCTGTTTTTT. Its protein is CAARTSKNTGELFF. The J gene is TRBJ2-2, the V gene TRBV10-3, with 8 bases matching TRBD2. The length of the CDR3 is 14 residues. After removal of 11 bases from V and 1 base from J, the junction contained 6 bases not matched to a gene. The germline V gene has CDR1 ENHRY and CDR2 SYGVKD.

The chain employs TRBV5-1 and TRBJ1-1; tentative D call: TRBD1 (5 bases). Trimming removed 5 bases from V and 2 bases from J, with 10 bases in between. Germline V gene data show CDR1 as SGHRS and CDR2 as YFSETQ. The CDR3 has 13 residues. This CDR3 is CASSVRGNTEAFF. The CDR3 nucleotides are TGCGCCAGCAGTGTTAGGGGAAACACTGAAGCTTTCTTT.

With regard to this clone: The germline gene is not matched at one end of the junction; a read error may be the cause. CDR3 sequence: CASSEFQQQGLISPSAF. DNA of the CDR3: TGCGCCAGCAGTGAGTTCCAACAACAGGGGCTAATAAGCCCATCCGCCTTC. The rearrangement joins TRBV10-1 to TRBJ1-2, with TRBD1 matching over 7 bases. The germline gives CDR1 WNHNN, CDR2 SYGVQD (reference sequence). This CDR3 spans 17 amino acids.

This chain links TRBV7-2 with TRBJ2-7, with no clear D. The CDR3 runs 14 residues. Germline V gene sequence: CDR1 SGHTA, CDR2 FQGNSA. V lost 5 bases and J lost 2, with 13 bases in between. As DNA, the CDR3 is TGTGCCAGCAGCCCCCCGGGTCTTACCTACGAGCAGTACTTC. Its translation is CASSPPGLTYEQYF.

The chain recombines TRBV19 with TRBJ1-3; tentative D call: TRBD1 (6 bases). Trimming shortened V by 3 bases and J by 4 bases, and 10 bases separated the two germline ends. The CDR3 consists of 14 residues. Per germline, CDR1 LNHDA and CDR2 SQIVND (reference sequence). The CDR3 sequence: CASSIGGRGNTIYF. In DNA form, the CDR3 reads TGTGCCAGTAGTATCGGGGGGCGCGGAAACACCATATATTTT. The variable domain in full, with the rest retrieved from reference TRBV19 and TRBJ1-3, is DGGITQSPKYLFRKEGQNVTLSCEQNLNHDAMYWYRQDPGQGLRLIYYSQIVNDFQKGDIAEGYSVSREKKESFPLTVTSAQKNPTAFYLCASSIGGRGNTIYFGEGSWLTVV.

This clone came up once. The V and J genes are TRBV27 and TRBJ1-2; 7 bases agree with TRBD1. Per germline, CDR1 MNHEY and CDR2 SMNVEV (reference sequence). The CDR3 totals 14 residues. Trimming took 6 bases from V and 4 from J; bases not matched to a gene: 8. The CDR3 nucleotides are TGTGCCAGCAGATCCCTAGGGACAGCCTATGGCTACACCTTC. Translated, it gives CASRSLGTAYGYTF.

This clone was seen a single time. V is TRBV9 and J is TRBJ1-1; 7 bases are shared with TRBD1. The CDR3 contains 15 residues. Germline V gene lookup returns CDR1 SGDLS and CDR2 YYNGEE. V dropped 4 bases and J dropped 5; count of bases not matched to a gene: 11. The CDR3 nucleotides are TGTGCCAGCAGCCTCCAGGGGGTTAGGATTACTGAAGCTTTCTTT. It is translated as CASSLQGVRITEAFF.